Reported below is one T cell receptor beta chain. These data belong to a study of blood T cell repertoires in COVID-19. Across the whole study: Material from acute and convalescent COVID-19 was sourced from the United States, Italy and Spain. Sample material is recorded as cDNA or gDNA derived from T cells, B-cell-depleted T cells, or PBMCs.

V was clipped by 0 bases and J by 2 bases; unmatched bases: 4. CDR1 is SGHDT, CDR2 YYEEEE, per germline. This CDR3 comprises 15 residues. Per the study methods: From reference gene primer amplification, estimates of nucleated cell counts were derived. The table came from immunoSEQ multiplex PCR; TCRdb's copy has only in-frame clones and leaves some out. The V and J calls and clone size were taken over from that table, and D and trimming were inferred from the DNA. Of fewer than 45,000 clones detected, approximately 87% appear once; the ten largest clones hold 10%. This TCR was sampled from an elderly man with active COVID-19. This chain connects TRBV5-6 to TRBJ2-7, with 8 nucleotides matching TRBD1. Input material: peripheral blood. CDR3 nucleotide sequence: TGTGCCAGCAGCTTGGTTTCAGGGGGCGCCTACGAGCAGTACTTC. Its protein is CASSLVSGGAYEQYF.